This paragraph reports one T cell receptor (beta chain). The repertoire was sequenced with immunoSEQ multiplex PCR; TCRdb's copy has only in-frame clones and lacks some. The data contain around 260,000 clones, approximately 91% of them seen just once; the ten biggest clones take up approximately 0.7%. This entry is derived from a study of blood T cell repertoires in COVID-19. The CDR3 loop spans 15 amino acids. CDR1 is SGDLS, CDR2 YYNGEE, per germline. V gave up 5 bases and J gave up 0 bases, with 15 bases separating them. The V call is TRBV9, the J call TRBJ2-7; the D gene is possibly TRBD2 (6 bases). The sequenced sample consisted of peripheral blood. The source of this sequence is a human donor in a cohort sampled during active COVID-19. Written as DNA, the CDR3 is TGTGCCAGCAGTTCCGGAGGGGCAAGCTCCTACGAGCAGTACTTC. It codes for CASSSGGASSYEQYF.